The TCR beta chain under discussion was sequenced for a study of post-analysis software for immune sequencing data. Across the whole study: The patients showed relapsing-remitting, secondary progressive and progressive-relapsing multiple sclerosis courses.

The TCR beta cDNA libraries contained unique molecular identifiers. TCRdb itself ran the PCR reads through MiXCR, one entry per CDR3 protein. This sample has 700,000 to 900,000 distinct CDR3 sequences, with roughly 46% found just once. This receptor was identified in a girl aged 5 to 17 with multiple sclerosis. The sample was blood.

CDR3 residues: CASSPGGAYLQETQYF. In nucleotides, the CDR3 is TGTGCCAGCAGCCCCGGCGGGGCCTATCTACAAGAGACCCAGTACTTC. The V and J genes are TRBV7-9 and TRBJ2-5, with a tentative D call TRBD2 (6 bases). V was cut by 5 bases and J by 2 bases, with 18 bases left in between. This CDR3 has 16 amino acids. Germline assignment: CDR1 SEHNR and CDR2 FQNEAQ (reference sequence).